A selection of T cell receptor beta chains follows, all from one sample in a study of blood T cell repertoires in COVID-19. Libraries were prepared by immunoSEQ multiplex PCR; TCRdb keeps only in-frame clonotypes and omits some of them. The sample consists of about 220,000 clones, 65% to 90% of them appearing once. Sequences were obtained from peripheral blood. The source of these receptors is a woman in her 70s with COVID-19, enrolled during active disease. CDR3s include the opening cysteine and the closing phenylalanine or tryptophan. D genes are given only for firm matches. Expanded clones get a size class; other rows say once, few or many, or leave the size out.

v_call: TRBV5-8
j_call: TRBJ1-1
cdr3_length: 13
d_call: NA
clone_size: NA
cdr3_nt: TGTGCCAGCAGGCTAACAGGGAACACTGAAGCTTTCTTT
cdr3_aa: CASRLTGNTEAFF

v_call: TRBV5-1
j_call: TRBJ1-1
cdr3_length: 17
d_call: NA
clone_size: NA
cdr3_nt: TGCGCCAGCAGCGCCCTCCCGCGGAACTCCATGAACACTGAAGCTTTCTTT
cdr3_aa: CASSALPRNSMNTEAFF

v_call: TRBV11-2
j_call: TRBJ1-2
cdr3_length: 14
d_call: NA
clone_size: NA
cdr3_nt: TGTGCCAGCAGCACTTACGGGATATCGGGTGGCTACACCTTC
cdr3_aa: CASSTYGISGGYTF

v_call: TRBV19
j_call: TRBJ1-5
cdr3_length: 14
d_call: NA
clone_size: few
cdr3_nt: TGTGCCAGTAGTACCGAGGGCTTCAATCAGCCCCAGCATTTT
cdr3_aa: CASSTEGFNQPQHF

v_call: TRBV10-3
j_call: TRBJ2-1
cdr3_length: 13
d_call: NA
clone_size: once
cdr3_nt: TGTGCCATCAGCCTTGGACTTTACAATGAGCAGTTCTTC
cdr3_aa: CAISLGLYNEQFF

v_call: TRBV6-4
j_call: TRBJ2-7
cdr3_length: 15
d_call: NA
clone_size: NA
cdr3_nt: TGTGCCAGCAGTGACTCGATGCAGGGGTTGTACGAGCAGTACTTC
cdr3_aa: CASSDSMQGLYEQYF

v_call: TRBV5-4
j_call: TRBJ2-7
cdr3_length: 16
d_call: NA
clone_size: NA
cdr3_nt: TGTGCCAGCAGCCCAGACAGTCGTATGCCATCCTACGAGCAGTACTTC
cdr3_aa: CASSPDSRMPSYEQYF

v_call: TRBV3-1/TRBV3-2
j_call: TRBJ1-1
cdr3_length: 14
d_call: NA
clone_size: NA
cdr3_nt: TGTGCCAGCAGCCCCAGGGGTCGGGGTACTGAAGCTTTCTTT
cdr3_aa: CASSPRGRGTEAFF

v_call: TRBV5-1
j_call: TRBJ1-3
cdr3_length: 16
d_call: NA
clone_size: NA
cdr3_nt: TGCGCCAGCAGCTTGGGAGGGTCGAGCTCTGGAAACACCATATATTTT
cdr3_aa: CASSLGGSSSGNTIYF

v_call: TRBV11-3
j_call: TRBJ2-1
cdr3_length: 15
d_call: TRBD2
clone_size: once
cdr3_nt: TGTGCCAGCAGCTCGGGACTAGCGTACTACAATGAGCAGTTCTTC
cdr3_aa: CASSSGLAYYNEQFF

v_call: TRBV24-1
j_call: TRBJ2-5
cdr3_length: 15
d_call: TRBD1
clone_size: NA
cdr3_nt: TGTGCCACCAGTGATGGACAGGGGGCGAAAGAGACCCAGTACTTC
cdr3_aa: CATSDGQGAKETQYF

v_call: TRBV3-1/TRBV3-2
j_call: TRBJ1-1
cdr3_length: 14
d_call: TRBD1
clone_size: NA
cdr3_nt: TGTGCCAGCAGCTTCCGGACAGGGGACACTGAAGCTTTCTTT
cdr3_aa: CASSFRTGDTEAFF

v_call: TRBV4-3
j_call: TRBJ2-7
cdr3_length: 15
d_call: TRBD1
clone_size: NA
cdr3_nt: TGCGCCAGCAGCCAAGATGAGGGACAGGAGTACGAGCAGTACTTC
cdr3_aa: CASSQDEGQEYEQYF

v_call: TRBV9
j_call: TRBJ2-1
cdr3_length: 16
d_call: TRBD1
clone_size: NA
cdr3_nt: TGTGCCAGCAGCGTTGGCGAACTCGGGACAGCCAATGAGCAGTTCTTC
cdr3_aa: CASSVGELGTANEQFF

v_call: TRBV9
j_call: TRBJ2-3
cdr3_length: 16
d_call: TRBD2
clone_size: few
cdr3_nt: TGTGCCAGCAGCGTAGCCTCTAGCGGGGGATTAGATACGCAGTATTTT
cdr3_aa: CASSVASSGGLDTQYF

v_call: TRBV19
j_call: TRBJ2-1
cdr3_length: 18
d_call: TRBD2
clone_size: NA
cdr3_nt: TGTGCCAGTAGTATGGGGTTCGGGGGGGCCCGCTCCTACAATGAGCAGTTCTTC
cdr3_aa: CASSMGFGGARSYNEQFF

v_call: TRBV6-2/TRBV6-3
j_call: TRBJ2-1
cdr3_length: 13
d_call: NA
clone_size: once
cdr3_nt: TGTGCCAGCAGCCCCACAGGGTACAATGAGCAGTTCTTC
cdr3_aa: CASSPTGYNEQFF

v_call: TRBV7-2
j_call: TRBJ2-3
cdr3_length: 12
d_call: NA
clone_size: NA
cdr3_nt: TGTGCCAGCAGCAACTCCGTTCATACGCAGTATTTT
cdr3_aa: CASSNSVHTQYF

v_call: TRBV11-3
j_call: TRBJ1-1
cdr3_length: 13
d_call: NA
clone_size: NA
cdr3_nt: TGTGCCAGCAGCCCCACAGCGAACACTGAAGCTTTCTTT
cdr3_aa: CASSPTANTEAFF

v_call: TRBV14
j_call: TRBJ2-5
cdr3_length: 14
d_call: NA
clone_size: NA
cdr3_nt: TGTGCCAGCAGCCGAGGTAGGGGTCTGGAGACCCAGTACTTC
cdr3_aa: CASSRGRGLETQYF

v_call: TRBV5-1
j_call: TRBJ2-3
cdr3_length: 16
d_call: TRBD2
clone_size: once
cdr3_nt: TGCGCCAGCAGCCCGGGCCCTAGCGGGGGAGTAGATACGCAGTATTTT
cdr3_aa: CASSPGPSGGVDTQYF

v_call: TRBV6-4
j_call: TRBJ2-3
cdr3_length: 15
d_call: NA
clone_size: NA
cdr3_nt: TGTGCCAGCAGTGTGAGGCTGTCTAGCACAGATACGCAGTATTTT
cdr3_aa: CASSVRLSSTDTQYF

v_call: TRBV2
j_call: TRBJ1-3
cdr3_length: 14
d_call: NA
clone_size: NA
cdr3_nt: TGTGCCAGCAGTGAATTGACAGCTGGAAACACCATATATTTT
cdr3_aa: CASSELTAGNTIYF

v_call: TRBV9
j_call: TRBJ2-2
cdr3_length: 16
d_call: TRBD1
clone_size: NA
cdr3_nt: TGTGCCAGCAGCGTAGAGATCAGGGGGCATATCGGGGAGCTGTTTTTT
cdr3_aa: CASSVEIRGHIGELFF

v_call: TRBV5-1
j_call: TRBJ1-1
cdr3_length: 14
d_call: NA
clone_size: NA
cdr3_nt: TGCGCCAGCAGCTTAGGGGGTCTGAACACTGAAGCTTTCTTT
cdr3_aa: CASSLGGLNTEAFF

v_call: TRBV5-1
j_call: TRBJ2-7
cdr3_length: 14
d_call: NA
clone_size: NA
cdr3_nt: TGCGCCAGCAGCTCCTCCGGGCCCCCGGGAGAGCAGTACTTC
cdr3_aa: CASSSSGPPGEQYF

v_call: TRBV11-2
j_call: TRBJ2-3
cdr3_length: 17
d_call: TRBD2
clone_size: NA
cdr3_nt: TGTGCCAGCAGCTCCGGGACTAGCGGGAGAAGTACAGATACGCAGTATTTT
cdr3_aa: CASSSGTSGRSTDTQYF

v_call: TRBV6-5
j_call: TRBJ2-1
cdr3_length: 12
d_call: NA
clone_size: NA
cdr3_nt: TGTGCCAGCAGTTTATTGGCGGGTGAGCAGTTCTTC
cdr3_aa: CASSLLAGEQFF

v_call: TRBV28
j_call: TRBJ2-3
cdr3_length: 14
d_call: TRBD2
clone_size: NA
cdr3_nt: TGTGCCAGCAGTTTTTTGGGCGGGGGAGATACGCAGTATTTT
cdr3_aa: CASSFLGGGDTQYF

v_call: TRBV6-5
j_call: TRBJ1-2
cdr3_length: 15
d_call: TRBD1
clone_size: few
cdr3_nt: TGTGCCAGCAGTTACAGACAGGGGGCTGGAAATGGCTACACCTTC
cdr3_aa: CASSYRQGAGNGYTF

v_call: TRBV18
j_call: TRBJ2-5
cdr3_length: 13
d_call: NA
clone_size: NA
cdr3_nt: TGTGCCAGCTCACCGACTGCTCAAGAGACCCAGTACTTC
cdr3_aa: CASSPTAQETQYF

v_call: TRBV28
j_call: TRBJ2-5
cdr3_length: 15
d_call: NA
clone_size: NA
cdr3_nt: TGTGCCAGCAACAAGGTAACAGGATTCCAAGAGACCCAGTACTTC
cdr3_aa: CASNKVTGFQETQYF

v_call: TRBV5-1
j_call: TRBJ2-5
cdr3_length: 16
d_call: TRBD2
clone_size: NA
cdr3_nt: TGCGCCAGCAGCTTGGGTAGCGGGGTATCTCAAGAGACCCAGTACTTC
cdr3_aa: CASSLGSGVSQETQYF

v_call: TRBV7-2
j_call: TRBJ1-2
cdr3_length: 15
d_call: TRBD1
clone_size: NA
cdr3_nt: TGTGCCAGCAGCTTAGTTTCAGGGGGCAACTATGGCTACACCTTC
cdr3_aa: CASSLVSGGNYGYTF

v_call: TRBV11-2
j_call: TRBJ2-7
cdr3_length: 16
d_call: NA
clone_size: NA
cdr3_nt: TGTGCCAGCAGCCCTGAGTGGGGGCAGGGAAGCTACGAGCAGTACTTC
cdr3_aa: CASSPEWGQGSYEQYF

v_call: TRBV5-1
j_call: TRBJ2-2
cdr3_length: 15
d_call: NA
clone_size: NA
cdr3_nt: TGCGCCAGCAGCCTTCAGGCAGCGAACACCGGGGAGCTGTTTTTT
cdr3_aa: CASSLQAANTGELFF

v_call: TRBV7-2
j_call: TRBJ1-5
cdr3_length: 15
d_call: TRBD1
clone_size: NA
cdr3_nt: TGTGCCAGCAGCTTAGAAGGGGGCAGAGATCAGCCCCAGCATTTT
cdr3_aa: CASSLEGGRDQPQHF